The clone carrying this TCR beta chain occurred a few times. V lost 3 bases to trimming and J lost 4 bases; unmatched junction nucleotides: 6. The CDR3 extends over 14 amino acids. The germline CDR1 and CDR2 sequences are DFQATT and SNEGSKA (reference sequence). The data were obtained in a study of T-cell reconstitution after alpha-beta-depleted transplantation in children. Unique molecular identifiers were built into the TCRbeta library. TCRdb fed the PCR reads into MiXCR, producing one record per CDR3 protein. Of about 510,000 distinct CDR3 sequences in the sample, around 10% are singletons; the top ten hold around 13%.

The receptor was derived from a female patient aged 2-9 years who had a stem cell transplant for aplastic anemia, so the T cells may come from the graft donor. This chain links TRBV20-1 with TRBJ2-7; 10 bases fit TRBD2. The material was PBMCs, mostly from graft donor cells, obtained 180 days after TCRalphabeta/CD19-depleted stem cell transplant. The CDR3 loop reads CSASELAGYYEQYF. The CDR3 DNA reads TGCAGTGCTAGCGAACTAGCGGGATATTACGAGCAGTACTTC.